One and the same sample provided the 7 T cell receptor beta chains below, sequenced in a study of T-cell reconstitution after alpha-beta-depleted transplantation in children. Unique molecular identifiers were incorporated into the prepared TCRbeta library. TCRdb re-derived calls from the PCR reads in MiXCR, one entry per CDR3 protein. The data show about 980,000 distinct CDR3 sequences, about 29% seen once. The sequences come from PBMCs, mostly from graft donor cells, collected 360 days after TCRalphabeta/CD19-depleted stem cell transplant. These receptors were taken from a boy under two years old who had a stem cell transplant for SCID, so the T cells may come from the graft donor.

The sample holds a few counts of this clonotype. J is TRBJ2-5 and V is TRBV4-2; TRBD1 might be the D (5 bases). Between the trimmed V and J ends, which lost 0 bases and 2 bases, there was a span of 13 bases. This CDR3 is 16 amino acids long. The germline gives CDR1 LGHNA, CDR2 YNFKEQ. The CDR3 here is CASSQDRTQIQETQYF. DNA of the CDR3: TGTGCCAGCAGCCAAGATCGGACACAGATACAAGAGACCCAGTACTTC.

The chain links TRBV5-6 to TRBJ1-1, with D possibly being TRBD1 (5 bases). The V and J ends lost 4 bases and 3 bases respectively, with 19 bases between them. Germline CDR1 is SGHDT and CDR2 is YYEEEE. The CDR3 consists of 16 residues. The CDR3 region is CASSPPLGTDYTEAFF. The DNA of the CDR3 is TGTGCCAGCAGCCCCCCATTAGGGACTGACTACACTGAAGCTTTCTTT. Based on the CDR3 plus reference TRBV5-6 and TRBJ1-1, the full variable domain is DAGVTQSPTHLIKTRGQQVTLRCSPKSGHDTVSWYQQALGQGPQFIFQYYEEEERQRGNFPDRFSGHQFPNYSSELNVNALLLGDSALYLCASSPPLGTDYTEAFFGQGTRLTVV.

The chain links TRBV20-1 to TRBJ2-4, with D possibly matching TRBD1 (6 bases). Germline V gene sequence: CDR1 DFQATT, CDR2 SNEGSKA (reference sequence). The V and J ends lost 4 bases and 2 bases respectively, with 15 bases between them. The CDR3 loop spans 15 amino acids. CDR3 protein: CSAMRVQGTKNIQYF. CDR3 coding DNA: TGCAGTGCTATGCGGGTTCAGGGGACCAAAAACATTCAGTACTTC.

The gene calls are TRBV6-1 and TRBJ1-5; TRBD1 might be the D (5 bases). There are 16 residues in the CDR3. CDR1 is MNHNS and CDR2 is SASEGT in the germline V gene. Trimming took 5 bases from V and 6 from J, leaving 20 bases between them. CDR3: CASSTALGVGRQPQHF. The CDR3 DNA sequence: TGTGCCAGCAGTACGGCCTTGGGAGTGGGGCGTCAGCCCCAGCATTTT.

This clonotype turned up a few times. Written as DNA, the CDR3 is TGCGCCAGCAGCCAAGTACAGGGCGCCTCGGTAGTCTACGAGCAGTACTTC. It translates to CASSQVQGASVVYEQYF. The rearrangement links TRBV4-1 to TRBJ2-7; maybe TRBD1 (6 bases). CDR3 length: 17 residues. Germline V lookup: CDR1 MGHRA, CDR2 YSYEKL. Trimming removed 1 base from V and 3 bases from J, with 19 bases in between.

This clonotype has just a few counts. The chain is built from TRBV3-1 and TRBJ2-3; D remains unclear. The germline V and J ends were trimmed by 1 base and 2 bases, with 13 bases remaining between them. This CDR3 comprises 16 residues. Germline V gene data show CDR1 as LGHDT and CDR2 as YNNKEL (reference sequence). CDR3 sequence (DNA): TGTGCCAGCAGCCAAGGCGCGCCGGTGGACACAGATACGCAGTATTTT. Amino acids: CASSQGAPVDTDTQYF.

The chain employs TRBV29-1 and TRBJ1-2; 10 nucleotides align to TRBD1. Germline V gene sequence: CDR1 SQVTM, CDR2 ANQGSEA. With 6 bases clipped from V and 5 bases from J, the junction kept 12 bases outside the gene matches. The CDR3 contains 15 residues. In nucleotides, the CDR3 is TGCAGCGTCCCGTGGGCCGGGACAGGGGTTTATGGCTACACCTTC. Its protein product is CSVPWAGTGVYGYTF.